This entry describes one T cell receptor (beta chain). How the authors handled the data: From reference gene primer amplification, estimates of nucleated cell counts were derived. The protocol was immunoSEQ multiplex PCR, while the TCRdb copy is restricted to in-frame clones and leaves out a portion. Clone size and V and J calls were adopted from that table, with D and trimming inferred from the DNA. The repertoire consists of some 100,000 clones, with roughly 87% occurring once and the leading ten covering approximately 7%. This specimen comes from a study of blood T cell repertoires in COVID-19. Germline CDR1 and CDR2: SGHAT and FQNNGV. CDR3 length: 17 residues. The junction had 11 bases not matched to a gene; V was cut back by 4 bases and J by 3 bases.

Sequencing was done on a sample of peripheral blood. V usage is TRBV11-2 and J usage is TRBJ1-5; 8 bases are a match to TRBD1. This TCR came from a young man in a cohort sampled during active COVID-19. Here the CDR3 DNA reads TGTGCCAGCAGCTCAATTCGAGGACAGGGCCCCAATCAGCCCCAGCATTTT. It encodes CASSSIRGQGPNQPQHF. The whole variable domain, filled in from reference TRBV11-2 and TRBJ1-5, reads EAGVAQSPRYKIIEKRQSVAFWCNPISGHATLYWYQQILGQGPKLLIQFQNNGVVDDSQLPKDRFSAERLKGVDSTLKIQPAKLEDSAVYLCASSSIRGQGPNQPQHFGDGTRLSIL.